These T cell receptor beta chains were read from a single sample in a study of Graves' ophthalmopathy and Graves' hyperthyroidism. TCRdb processed the multiplex PCR reads anew with MiXCR; each CDR3 protein has one entry. The table lists 45,000 to 60,000 distinct CDR3 sequences, roughly half of them singletons. Sequencing input: peripheral blood. The source of these receptors is an adult woman with Graves' ophthalmopathy. CDR3s include the opening cysteine and the closing phenylalanine or tryptophan. The D gene is left open where the match is weak. Clone size is shown for a subset of rows, as once, few, many or a class of expanded clone.

abundance	v_gene	j_gene	d_gene	CDR3aa	CDR3nt
NA	TRBV28	TRBJ2-1	NA	CAIRLGERYNERLF	TGTGCCATCCGGTTGGGGGAGAGGTACAATGAGCGGCTCTTC
many	TRBV20-1	TRBJ1-2	NA	CSARDVWGNYGYTF	TGCAGTGCTAGAGATGTTTGGGGAAACTATGGCTACACCTTC
NA	TRBV20-1	TRBJ1-2	NA	CSGRETDYGYTF	TGCAGTGGTAGGGAGACAGATTATGGCTACACCTTC
NA	TRBV7-2	TRBJ1-3	NA	CASSPSNSGNTIYF	TGTGCCAGCAGCCCGTCTAACTCTGGAAACACCATATATTTT
NA	TRBV19	TRBJ2-7	NA	CASSSGEVTYEQYF	TGTGCCAGTAGTTCTGGGGAGGTAACCTACGAGCAGTACTTC
NA	TRBV28	TRBJ1-2	TRBD1	CASSLPRGLNYGYTF	TGTGCCAGCAGTTTACCCAGGGGGCTTAACTATGGCTACACCTTC
NA	TRBV29-1	TRBJ2-3	NA	CSGTDTQYF	TGCAGCGGCACAGATACGCAGTATTTT
many	TRBV6-1	TRBJ2-5	NA	CASSEARGAGETQYF	TGTGCCAGCAGTGAAGCAAGAGGGGCGGGGGAGACCCAGTACTTC
many	TRBV12-3/TRBV12-4	TRBJ1-6	NA	CASSRDGGSPLHF	TGTGCCAGCAGCAGGGACGGAGGATCACCCCTCCACTTT
many	TRBV6-1	TRBJ2-7	TRBD2	CASGQDLSGSHYEQYF	TGTGCCAGCGGGCAAGACCTGAGCGGGAGTCACTACGAGCAGTACTTC
medium-sized	TRBV10-3	TRBJ2-1	TRBD2	CAMGTSVGEQFF	TGTGCCATGGGGACTAGCGTTGGTGAGCAGTTCTTC
many	TRBV19	TRBJ2-5	TRBD1	CASSIARDSQETQYF	TGTGCCAGTAGTATCGCCCGGGACAGCCAAGAGACCCAGTACTTC
NA	TRBV7-9	TRBJ2-6	NA	CAGRGGYMNTEAF	TGTGCCGGACGAGGGGGATACATGAACACTGAAGCTTTC
NA	TRBV19	TRBJ1-5	NA	CARPDGNQPQHF	TGTGCTAGACCGGACGGAAATCAGCCCCAGCATTTT
NA	TRBV2	TRBJ1-2	TRBD1	CASGDRVGYTF	TGTGCCAGCGGGGACAGGGTTGGCTACACCTTC
many	TRBV6-5	TRBJ1-4	NA	CASSRTISEKLFF	TGTGCCAGCAGCAGAACAATTTCTGAAAAACTGTTTTTT
NA	TRBV7-6	TRBJ2-1	TRBD2	CASSLNPSGGNEQFF	TGTGCCAGCAGCTTAAACCCTAGCGGGGGCAATGAGCAGTTCTTC
many	TRBV11-3	TRBJ2-2	NA	CASSRIHSGYTGELFF	TGTGCCAGCAGCAGGATCCACAGCGGATACACCGGGGAGCTGTTTTTT
NA	TRBV10-3	TRBJ2-1	TRBD2	CAISVRREGLNEQFF	TGTGCCATCAGTGTAAGGCGGGAGGGCCTCAATGAGCAGTTCTTC
NA	TRBV10-2	TRBJ2-1	TRBD2	CASMGLADNEQFF	TGCGCCAGCATGGGGCTAGCGGACAATGAGCAGTTCTTC
NA	TRBV2	TRBJ1-5	NA	CASSELAGGETQHF	TGTGCCAGCAGTGAACTAGCGGGAGGAGAGACCCAGCATTTT
many	TRBV12-5	TRBJ2-7	TRBD2	CASGQTSGWGEQYF	TGTGCTAGTGGACAAACTAGCGGATGGGGCGAGCAGTACTTC
NA	TRBV20-1	TRBJ2-3	TRBD1	CSVGQGSTDTQYF	TGCAGTGTCGGACAGGGCAGCACAGATACGCAGTATTTT
many	TRBV28	TRBJ1-6	TRBD1	CASIVRGQGLAPLHF	TGTGCCAGCATCGTACGGGGACAGGGACTAGCACCCCTCCACTTT
NA	TRBV9	TRBJ1-2	TRBD1	CASSVAGQGNYGYTF	TGTGCCAGCAGCGTAGCCGGACAGGGTAACTATGGCTACACCTTC
NA	TRBV20-1	TRBJ1-1	NA	CSANSGDAEEEGTEAFF	TGCAGTGCTAATAGCGGGGACGCGGAGGAAGAGGGTACTGAAGCTTTCTTT
many	TRBV4-3	TRBJ2-7	NA	CASSRGTNYEQYF	TGCGCCAGCAGCCGCGGGACAAACTACGAGCAGTACTTC
many	TRBV20-1	TRBJ2-5	NA	CSARERGLLETQYF	TGCAGTGCTAGAGAAAGAGGACTTTTAGAGACCCAGTACTTC
NA	TRBV6-2/TRBV6-3	TRBJ2-6	NA	CASSYSGANVLTF	TGTGCCAGCAGTTACTCGGGGGCCAACGTCCTGACTTTC
once	TRBV20-1	TRBJ2-6	TRBD2	CSARRGLAGADGANVLTF	TGCAGTGCTAGGAGGGGACTAGCGGGAGCGGATGGGGCCAACGTCCTGACTTTC
NA	TRBV7-2	TRBJ2-3	NA	CASSLARADNEQYF	TGTGCCAGCAGCTTAGCCAGGGCTGACAATGAGCAGTATTTT
NA	TRBV10-3	TRBJ2-3	NA	CAISAPGDLTDTQYF	TGTGCCATCAGTGCCCCGGGGGACCTCACAGATACGCAGTATTTT
NA	TRBV29-1	TRBJ1-2	NA	CSVETANYGYTF	TGCAGCGTTGAGACTGCTAACTATGGCTACACCTTC
many	TRBV7-3	TRBJ2-1	NA	CASSPFRGSALNEQFF	TGTGCCAGCAGCCCCTTCCGAGGGAGCGCTCTTAATGAGCAGTTCTTC
many	TRBV11-1	TRBJ2-2	NA	CASGTGSTGELFF	TGTGCCAGCGGGACTGGGTCGACCGGGGAGCTGTTTTTT
few	TRBV28	TRBJ2-1	NA	CASWAGTPPISYNEQFF	TGTGCCAGTTGGGCGGGAACTCCCCCCATTTCCTACAATGAGCAGTTCTTC
few	TRBV19	TRBJ2-3	NA	CASSIVGSADTQYF	TGTGCCAGTAGTATAGTCGGTAGCGCAGATACGCAGTATTTT